Listed here is a single T cell receptor beta chain. The data belong to a study of CD8+CD57+ T cells in acquired aplastic anemia. The CDR3 spans 13 residues. CDR1 is SGHVS, CDR2 FNYEAQ, per germline. V lost 1 base to trimming and J lost 4 bases, with 4 bases between them. TCR beta VDJ and CDR3 were profiled, and genomic DNA was the template. TCRdb re-analysed the reads in MiXCR, keeping a single row per CDR3 protein. The sample lists some 160,000 distinct CDR3 sequences, around half seen once, with about 2.9% in the top ten. For sequencing, patients were chosen who had shown expansion of CD8+CD57+ cells by flow cytometry. Each patient gave a blood sample that was collected before any therapy had been received.

The sample was sorted CD4+, CD8+, or CD8+CD57+ T cells (not recorded which) from PBMCs. The receptor was derived from a human donor with aplastic anemia. This chain uses TRBV7-6 with TRBJ2-2; the D is unclear. The CDR3 bases are TGTGCCAGCAGCTTAGGGGCCACCGGGGAGCTGTTTTTT. It encodes CASSLGATGELFF.